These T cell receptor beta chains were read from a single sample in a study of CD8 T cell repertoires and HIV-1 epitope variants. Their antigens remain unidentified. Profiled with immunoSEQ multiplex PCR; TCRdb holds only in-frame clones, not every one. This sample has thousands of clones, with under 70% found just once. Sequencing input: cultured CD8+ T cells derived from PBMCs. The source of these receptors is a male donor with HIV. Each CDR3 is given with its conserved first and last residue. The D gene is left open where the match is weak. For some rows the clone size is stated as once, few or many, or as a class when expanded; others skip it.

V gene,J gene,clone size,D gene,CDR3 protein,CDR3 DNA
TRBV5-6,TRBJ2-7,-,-,CASRATEYEQYF,TGTGCCAGCAGGGCGACAGAATACGAGCAGTACTTC
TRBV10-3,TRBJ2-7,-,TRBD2,CAISESRLAGEVVYEQYF,TGTGCCATCAGTGAGTCTCGGCTAGCGGGAGAGGTGGTCTACGAGCAGTACTTC
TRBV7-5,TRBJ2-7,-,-,CASSLRAGEQYF,TGTGCCAGCAGCTTACGAGCGGGCGAGCAGTACTTC
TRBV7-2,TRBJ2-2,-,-,CASSFSGNTGELFF,TGTGCCAGCAGCTTTAGCGGGAACACCGGGGAGCTGTTTTTT
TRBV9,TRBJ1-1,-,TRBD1,CASSSTGEWDTEAFF,TGTGCCAGCAGCTCGACAGGGGAATGGGACACTGAAGCTTTCTTT
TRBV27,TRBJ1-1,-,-,CASSFGRANTEAFF,TGTGCCAGCAGTTTCGGCAGGGCTAACACTGAAGCTTTCTTT
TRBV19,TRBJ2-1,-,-,CASSHGGLNEQFF,TGTGCCAGTAGTCACGGGGGCCTCAATGAGCAGTTCTTC
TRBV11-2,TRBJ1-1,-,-,CATQGVGTEAFF,TGTGCCACCCAAGGGGTGGGCACTGAAGCTTTCTTT
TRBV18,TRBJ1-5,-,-,CASSSGRDQPQHF,TGTGCCAGCTCATCAGGCCGGGATCAGCCCCAGCATTTT
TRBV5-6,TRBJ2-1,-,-,CASSLALASYNEQFF,TGTGCCAGCAGCTTGGCACTAGCTTCCTACAATGAGCAGTTCTTC
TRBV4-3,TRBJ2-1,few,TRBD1,CASSQRTGLEDEQFF,TGCGCCAGCAGCCAACGGACAGGGCTAGAGGATGAGCAGTTCTTC
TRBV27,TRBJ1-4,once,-,CASSLSYPGDNEKLFF,TGTGCCAGCAGTTTAAGTTATCCGGGAGATAATGAAAAACTGTTTTTT
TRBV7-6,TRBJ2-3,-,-,CASSLGTGRTDTQYF,TGTGCCAGCAGCTTAGGCACGGGCCGCACAGATACGCAGTATTTT
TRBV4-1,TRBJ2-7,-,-,CASSPIGGWVSYEQYF,TGCGCCAGCAGCCCCATAGGGGGTTGGGTGTCCTACGAGCAGTACTTC
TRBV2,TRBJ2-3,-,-,CASTMTDLTDTQYF,TGTGCCAGCACCATGACAGACCTCACAGATACGCAGTATTTT
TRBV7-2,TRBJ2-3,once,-,CASSLVMVVSDTQYF,TGTGCCAGCAGCTTAGTTATGGTAGTATCAGATACGCAGTATTTT
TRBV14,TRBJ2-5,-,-,CASSQAQGLGETQYF,TGTGCCAGCAGCCAAGCGCAGGGGCTAGGAGAGACCCAGTACTTC
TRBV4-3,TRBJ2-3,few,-,CASSQDTDTQYF,TGCGCCAGCAGCCAAGACACAGATACGCAGTATTTT
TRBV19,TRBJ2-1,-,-,CASSPSGVHEQFF,TGTGCCAGTAGTCCCTCAGGGGTCCATGAGCAGTTCTTC
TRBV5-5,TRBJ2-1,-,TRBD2,CASSPWTSPNEQFF,TGTGCCAGCAGCCCCTGGACTAGCCCCAATGAGCAGTTCTTC
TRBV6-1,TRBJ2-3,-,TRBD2,CATLAGGVDTQYF,TGTGCCACCCTAGCGGGAGGTGTAGATACGCAGTATTTT
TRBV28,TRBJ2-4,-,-,CASSFGFDIQYF,TGTGCCAGCAGTTTTGGGTTCGACATTCAGTACTTC
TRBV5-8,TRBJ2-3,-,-,CATTGGDTQYF,TGTGCCACCACAGGTGGAGATACGCAGTATTTT
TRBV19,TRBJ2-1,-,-,CASRNRGGSGGSSEQFF,TGTGCCAGTCGAAACAGGGGAGGGAGCGGCGGTTCAAGTGAGCAGTTCTTC
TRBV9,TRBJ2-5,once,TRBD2,CASSAQGGLPETQYF,TGTGCCAGCAGCGCTCAGGGAGGGCTACCAGAGACCCAGTACTTC
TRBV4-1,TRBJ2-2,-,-,CASSQDRAVGLAFGGELFF,TGCGCCAGCAGCCAAGATCGGGCCGTCGGCCTGGCTTTCGGCGGGGAGCTGTTTTTT
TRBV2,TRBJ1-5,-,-,CASSSGTLYNQPQHF,TGTGCCAGCAGTTCCGGGACACTTTACAATCAGCCCCAGCATTTT
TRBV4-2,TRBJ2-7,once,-,CASSLRAGEQYF,TGTGCCAGCAGCTTACGAGCGGGCGAGCAGTACTTC
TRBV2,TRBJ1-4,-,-,CASSEEKGRGEKLFF,TGTGCCAGCAGCGAAGAGAAGGGGAGGGGTGAAAAACTGTTTTTT
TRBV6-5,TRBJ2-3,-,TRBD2,CASSPASGSSDTQYF,TGTGCCAGCTCTCCGGCTAGCGGGAGCTCAGATACGCAGTATTTT
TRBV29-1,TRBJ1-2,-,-,CSVEGVRNYGYTF,TGCAGCGTTGAAGGAGTCAGAAACTATGGCTACACCTTC
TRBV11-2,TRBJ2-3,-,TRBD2,CASRSGLAGADTQYF,TGTGCCAGCAGATCTGGACTAGCGGGGGCAGATACGCAGTATTTT
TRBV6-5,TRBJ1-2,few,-,CASSYLGADGYTF,TGTGCCAGCAGTTATTTGGGGGCCGATGGCTACACCTTC
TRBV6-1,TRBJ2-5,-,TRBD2,CASSGLAGDLQETQYF,TGTGCCAGCAGTGGACTAGCGGGGGACCTACAAGAGACCCAGTACTTC
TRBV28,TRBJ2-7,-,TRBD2,CASSLGPGTSGGFNEQYF,TGTGCCAGCAGTTTGGGGCCCGGGACTAGCGGGGGGTTCAACGAGCAGTACTTC
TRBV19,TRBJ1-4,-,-,CASGFNIANEKLFF,TGTGCCAGCGGCTTTAATATAGCTAATGAAAAACTGTTTTTT
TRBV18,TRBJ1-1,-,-,CASSPRDLLGNTEAFF,TGTGCCAGCTCACCCCGGGACCTATTAGGAAACACTGAAGCTTTCTTT
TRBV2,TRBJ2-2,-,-,CASSEIGRSNTGELFF,TGTGCCAGCAGTGAGATCGGGAGATCGAACACCGGGGAGCTGTTTTTT
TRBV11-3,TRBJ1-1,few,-,CASSLAENTEAFF,TGTGCCAGCAGCTTAGCGGAGAACACTGAAGCTTTCTTT
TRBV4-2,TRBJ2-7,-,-,CASSQGQGSYEQYF,TGTGCCAGCAGCCAAGGGCAGGGCTCCTACGAGCAGTACTTC
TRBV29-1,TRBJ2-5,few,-,CSVEAPGVETQYF,TGCAGCGTTGAAGCCCCTGGGGTAGAGACCCAGTACTTC
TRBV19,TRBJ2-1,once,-,CASSIGSGAYNEQFF,TGTGCCAGTAGTATTGGGAGCGGAGCTTACAATGAGCAGTTCTTC
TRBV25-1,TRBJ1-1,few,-,CASSEVGQSEAFF,TGTGCCAGCAGTGAAGTCGGACAGTCTGAAGCTTTCTTT
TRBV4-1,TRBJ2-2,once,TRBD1,CASSSHRGQTGELFF,TGCGCCAGCAGCTCCCACAGGGGGCAAACTGGGGAGCTGTTTTTT
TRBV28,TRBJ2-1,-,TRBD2,CASSSPSGGVFLTSSYNEQFF,TGTGCCAGCAGTTCCCCATCCGGGGGGGTTTTTCTGACCAGCTCCTACAATGAGCAGTTCTTC
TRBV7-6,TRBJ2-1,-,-,CASSLDRRGTRDEQFF,TGTGCCAGCAGCTTAGATAGGCGAGGGACACGGGACGAGCAGTTCTTC
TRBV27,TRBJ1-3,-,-,CASSSSRTSGNTIYF,TGTGCCAGCAGTTCCTCCAGGACCTCTGGAAACACCATATATTTT
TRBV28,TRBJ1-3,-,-,CASSTSEGMLSGNTIYF,TGTGCCAGCAGTACCTCGGAGGGGATGCTTTCTGGAAACACCATATATTTT
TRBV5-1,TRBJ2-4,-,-,CASSSGLSTGDIQYF,TGCGCCAGCAGCTCGGGACTTTCTACCGGGGACATTCAGTACTTC
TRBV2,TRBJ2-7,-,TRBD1,CAIAEGQGSYEQYF,TGTGCCATAGCAGAGGGACAGGGCTCCTACGAGCAGTACTTC
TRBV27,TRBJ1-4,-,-,CASSIDESNEKLFF,TGTGCCAGCAGTATTGACGAGTCTAATGAAAAACTGTTTTTT
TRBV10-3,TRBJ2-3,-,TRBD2,CAIRSGDHTDTQYF,TGTGCCATCCGGAGCGGGGACCACACAGATACGCAGTATTTT
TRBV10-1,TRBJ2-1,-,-,CASSESYDNEQFF,TGCGCCAGCAGTGAGTCGTACGACAATGAGCAGTTCTTC
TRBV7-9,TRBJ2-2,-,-,CASTPIPQPTGELFF,TGTGCCAGCACCCCGATTCCCCAGCCCACCGGGGAGCTGTTTTTT
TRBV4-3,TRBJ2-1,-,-,CASSQAPLPLDLDEQFF,TGCGCCAGCAGCCAAGCCCCCCTACCACTAGATCTAGATGAGCAGTTCTTC
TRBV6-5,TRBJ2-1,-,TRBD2,CASSFSGRASEQFF,TGTGCCAGCAGTTTTAGCGGGAGGGCCTCTGAGCAGTTCTTC
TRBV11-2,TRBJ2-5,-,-,CASSLAGYGETQYF,TGTGCCAGCAGCTTAGCAGGGTACGGGGAGACCCAGTACTTC
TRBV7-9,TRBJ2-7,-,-,CASSAPDRYEQYF,TGTGCCAGCAGCGCCCCCGACAGGTACGAGCAGTACTTC
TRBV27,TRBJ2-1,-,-,CASSLNQGISSYNEQFF,TGTGCCAGCAGTTTAAATCAGGGGATCAGCTCCTACAATGAGCAGTTCTTC